The following is a T cell receptor beta chain sequence with its context. Its matching antigen is unknown. These data originate in a study of shared clonotypes between healthy human individuals. Study information: Three plates each covered CD4 naive and memory; CD8 naive two, CD8 memory one. Overall study results and limits: Naive subsets typically showed greater estimated richness than memory subsets. In contrast to clonotypes shared by all four donors, non-shared clonotypes had lower generation probabilities.

Using immunoSEQ multiplex PCR, the repertoire was profiled, and TCRdb retains in-frame clones only, with some absent. The sample holds about 650,000 clones; 95% are singletons and the top ten take 0.085% to 0.11%. Trimming removed 8 bases from V and 8 bases from J; junction bases left unmatched: 15. This CDR3 has 15 residues. Germline CDR1 and CDR2: MNHGY and SAAAGT. Terminally differentiated effector memory CD45RA+ cells were excluded from the naive CD8 cells, which were CD45RO-negative and positively selected for CCR7. None of the donors, who were healthy HIV-negative adults, had recently had acute infections or vaccinations.

The chain links TRBV6-8 to TRBJ2-1; 7 bases fit TRBD2. This sequence originates from a woman aged 25 to 45 in good health. The sequencing input was naive CD8+ T cells sorted from blood. This CDR3 is CASFRGVREIDEQFF. For the CDR3, the DNA is TGTGCCAGCTTCCGGGGAGTGCGGGAGATTGATGAGCAGTTCTTC.